One sample yielded the 21 T cell receptor beta chains listed below, sequenced in a study of OX40 agonist ivuxolimab in advanced cancers. Here immunoSEQ multiplex PCR was the method, and the copy in TCRdb shows in-frame clones only, minus some. The sample holds about 6,900 clones, approximately 80% seen once. This material consisted of CD4+ or CD8+ T cells sorted from blood, taken in a trial of the OX40 agonist ivuxolimab. The receptors were sampled from an adult with an advanced solid tumor such as melanoma, head and neck, liver or kidney cancer.

The rearrangement links TRBV11-2 to TRBJ2-5; TRBD2 matches 8 bases. V was pared by 3 bases and J by 5 bases, with 8 bases of the junction left unmatched. There are 15 residues in the CDR3. Germline V lookup: CDR1 SGHAT, CDR2 FQNNGV. DNA of the CDR3: TGTGCCAGCAGCTTGTCCGGGACTAGGGGGGAGACCCAGTACTTC. It translates to CASSLSGTRGETQYF.

The chain combines TRBV7-9 with TRBJ1-5; tentatively, D is TRBD1 (6 bases). The germline V gene encodes CDR1 SEHNR and CDR2 FQNEAQ (reference sequence). V was pared by 6 bases and J by 2 bases, with 14 bases between. The CDR3 covers 15 residues. In DNA form, the CDR3 reads TGTGCCAGCAGTTCTACAGGGCCCGGCAATCAGCCCCAGCATTTT. Translated, it gives CASSSTGPGNQPQHF.

The chain links TRBV10-2 to TRBJ1-1, with a tentative D call TRBD1 (5 bases). The germline gives CDR1 WSHSY, CDR2 SAAADI. CDR3 size: 12 residues. The chain's CDR3 is CTKWGGNTEAFF. CDR3 bases: TGCACCAAATGGGGGGGGAACACTGAAGCTTTCTTT.

J is TRBJ2-5 and V is TRBV2; the match to TRBD2 covers 12 bases. Per the germline V gene, CDR1 is SNHLY and CDR2 is FYNNEI. The CDR3 contains 16 residues. The junction had 7 bases not matched to a gene; V was cut back by 7 bases and J by 1 base. This chain's CDR3 is CASNPGTSGLQETQYF. CDR3 bases: TGTGCCAGCAATCCCGGGACTAGCGGGCTCCAAGAGACCCAGTACTTC.

The V and J genes are TRBV9 and TRBJ2-7; 9 bases line up with TRBD2. With V trimmed by 4 bases and J by 3 bases, 5 bases remained unmatched. The CDR3 totals 14 residues. Germline V gives CDR1 SGDLS, CDR2 YYNGEE. The CDR3 reads CASSPGTSSYEQYF. Written as DNA, the CDR3 is TGTGCCAGCAGCCCCGGGACTAGCAGCTACGAGCAGTACTTC.

The rearrangement uses TRBV14 and TRBJ2-7; 14 bases align to TRBD2. Germline V lookup: CDR1 SGHDN, CDR2 FVKESK. CDR3 length: 16 residues. V lost 4 bases and J lost 3; bases outside the gene matches: 5. The CDR3 DNA is TGTGCCAGCAGCCCGGGACTAGCGGGAGCTCTCTACGAGCAGTACTTC. It translates to CASSPGLAGALYEQYF. The variable domain in full, with the rest retrieved from reference TRBV14 and TRBJ2-7, is EAGVTQFPSHSVIEKGQTVTLRCDPISGHDNLYWYRRVMGKEIKFLLHFVKESKQDESGMPNNRFLAERTGGTYSTLKVQPAELEDSGVYFCASSPGLAGALYEQYFGPGTRLTVT.

This chain links TRBV19 with TRBJ2-5, with a tentative D call TRBD1 (7 bases). The germline CDR1 and CDR2 sequences are LNHDA and SQIVND (reference sequence). Trimming stripped 5 bases from V and 4 bases from J, with 17 bases between. This CDR3 is 15 amino acids long. The CDR3 nucleotides read TGTGCCAGTAGTCCAACGACAGGGAGGATAGAGACCCAGTACTTC. It codes for CASSPTTGRIETQYF.

J is TRBJ2-1 and V is TRBV19, with D possibly matching TRBD1 (6 bases). This CDR3 contains 13 residues. Per germline, CDR1 LNHDA and CDR2 SQIVND (reference sequence). Trimming took 5 bases from V and 6 from J, leaving 11 bases between them. The CDR3 loop is CASSRGQGNEQFF. The CDR3 bases are TGTGCCAGTAGTCGGGGACAAGGCAATGAGCAGTTCTTC.

CDR3 residues: CASSLTKRDSEQYF. The CDR3 coding sequence is TGTGCCAGCAGCTTAACGAAACGCGACAGCGAGCAGTACTTC. The V call is TRBV7-3, the J call TRBJ2-7; TRBD1 is a possible D gene (5 bases). With 0 bases removed from V and 6 bases from J, the gap between germline ends came to 12 bases. The germline CDR1 and CDR2 sequences are SGHTA and FQGTGA. The CDR3 extends over 14 amino acids.

This clone has a handful of counts. The rearrangement links TRBV6-1 to TRBJ2-7, with D hard to call. This CDR3 has 15 residues. Looked up from germline, CDR1 is MNHNS and CDR2 is SASEGT. Between the trimmed V and J ends, which lost 6 bases and 0 bases, there was a span of 15 bases. DNA for the CDR3: TGTGCCAGCAGCTGGACCGGTTCAGACTCCTACGAGCAGTACTTC. This sequence encodes CASSWTGSDSYEQYF.

V and J are TRBV11-1 and TRBJ2-5; a weak D match, TRBD2 (5 bases). Germline V lookup: CDR1 SGHAT, CDR2 FQDESV (reference sequence). V was pared by 7 bases and J by 4 bases, with 16 bases between. The CDR3 extends over 14 amino acids. The chain's CDR3 is CASTERARPETQYF. The CDR3 nucleotides are TGTGCCAGCACGGAGAGGGCTAGGCCAGAGACCCAGTACTTC.

This clone was found a few times. V usage is TRBV6-6 and J usage is TRBJ2-7; D not certain. Trimming left V 11 bases short and J 2 bases short, with 16 bases between. Looked up from germline, CDR1 is MNHNY and CDR2 is SVGAGI (reference sequence). The CDR3 runs to 13 residues. CDR3 nucleotides: TGTGCCTCAACTATCGGCGGCACCTACGAGCAGTACTTC. Translation: CASTIGGTYEQYF.

This chain links TRBV25-1 with TRBJ2-7; the D gene is possibly TRBD1 (6 bases). Germline CDR1 reads MGHDK; CDR2 reads SYGVNS. CDR3 length: 15 residues. V lost 6 bases to trimming and J lost 3 bases, with 18 bases between them. This CDR3 is CASRPDRRLGYEQYF. The CDR3 nucleotides read TGTGCCAGCAGACCCGACAGGAGGCTGGGCTACGAGCAGTACTTC.

The chain has TRBV5-6 and TRBJ2-3, with 11 nucleotides matching TRBD1. V trimming: 5 bases; J trimming: 5 bases; junction bases outside the gene matches: 7. Germline CDR1 is SGHDT and CDR2 is YYEEEE. The CDR3 extends over 15 amino acids. The CDR3 bases are TGTGCCAGCAGTCCCGGACAGGGGGCTGTAGATACGCAGTATTTT. Its translation: CASSPGQGAVDTQYF.

CDR3 region: CASSQWGSNQPQHF. For the CDR3, the DNA is TGCGCCAGCAGTCAATGGGGTAGCAATCAGCCCCAGCATTTT. The V call is TRBV10-2, the J call TRBJ1-5; no definite D call. The CDR3 sequence is 14 residues long. The V and J ends lost 5 bases and 0 bases respectively, with 8 bases between them. The germline V gene encodes CDR1 WSHSY and CDR2 SAAADI.

The chain employs TRBV7-9 and TRBJ1-4, with D possibly being TRBD1 (6 bases). V lost 4 bases and J 0 bases, leaving 12 bases between the germline ends. The germline V gene encodes CDR1 SEHNR and CDR2 FQNEAQ (reference sequence). This CDR3 has 16 amino acids. The CDR3: CASSSTTGTTNEKLFF. The CDR3 region has the DNA TGTGCCAGCAGCTCAACCACAGGGACAACTAATGAAAAACTGTTTTTT.

This sequence joins TRBV14 and TRBJ2-7; the match to TRBD2 covers 7 bases. The CDR3 contains 15 residues. CDR1 and CDR2 from the germline V gene are SGHDN and FVKESK. V trimming: 1 base; J trimming: 6 bases; junction bases outside the gene matches: 9. The CDR3 region has the DNA TGTGCCAGCAGCCAAGTACGGGACTACCATGCCGAGCAGTACTTC. Amino acid sequence: CASSQVRDYHAEQYF. Complete variable domain (other parts from reference TRBV14 and TRBJ2-7): EAGVTQFPSHSVIEKGQTVTLRCDPISGHDNLYWYRRVMGKEIKFLLHFVKESKQDESGMPNNRFLAERTGGTYSTLKVQPAELEDSGVYFCASSQVRDYHAEQYFGPGTRLTVT.

This chain uses TRBV6-5 with TRBJ2-7, with 7 bases fitting TRBD2. The length of the CDR3 is 15 residues. The trim removed 6 bases at V and 4 bases at J, leaving 12 bases unmatched. Germline-derived CDR1 and CDR2 are MNHEY and SVGAGI. The CDR3 protein is CASSPGVGEGYEQYF. The DNA of the CDR3 is TGTGCCAGCAGCCCTGGGGTAGGGGAGGGGTACGAGCAGTACTTC.

This chain links TRBV28 with TRBJ1-2, with no clear D. The CDR3 is 12 amino acids. CDR1 and CDR2 from the germline V gene are MDHEN and SYDVKM. The CDR3 reads CVAGRADYGYTF. CDR3 DNA sequence: TGTGTCGCTGGACGGGCGGACTATGGCTACACCTTC.

The chain has TRBV4-1 and TRBJ2-1; 12 bases are shared with TRBD2. Looked up from germline, CDR1 is MGHRA and CDR2 is YSYEKL. The V gene end was trimmed by 4 bases and the J gene end by 9 bases; junction bases not matched to a gene: 1. The CDR3 sequence is 13 residues long. CDR3 amino acids: CASSLGLAGEQFF. The DNA for the CDR3 is TGCGCCAGCAGCCTGGGACTAGCGGGTGAGCAGTTCTTC.

This clone was detected once. V is TRBV6-1 and J is TRBJ2-4; TRBD1 is a possible D gene (6 bases). V lost 7 bases, J lost 14 bases, and 15 bases lay in between. The germline V gene encodes CDR1 MNHNS and CDR2 SASEGT. This CDR3 contains 11 residues. CDR3 bases: TGTGCCAGCAAGCAGGGGTCGATCGAGTACTTC. Translating it yields CASKQGSIEYF.